The next 14 T cell receptor beta chains were all read from a single sample in a study of post-analysis software for immune sequencing data. The study's findings and limits: When patients were compared with controls, 4 or 5 TRBV segments were more frequent, TRBV5-6, TRBV5-1 and TRBV20-1 among them.

cDNA libraries for TCR beta contained unique molecular identifiers. TCRdb processed the PCR reads anew with MiXCR; each CDR3 protein has one entry. Of roughly 870,000 distinct CDR3 sequences listed, about 57% are singletons. Their recognized antigens are unknown. Sequencing was carried out using blood. Receptors were obtained from a girl aged 5-17 years with multiple sclerosis.

The chain has TRBV25-1 and TRBJ2-3, with D tentatively TRBD2 (5 bases). V shed 5 bases and J shed 4 bases, with 19 bases lying between them. The CDR3 runs to 16 residues. Germline CDR1 is MGHDK and CDR2 is SYGVNS. The CDR3 sequence is CASSWERPSGADTQYF. CDR3 nucleotides: TGTGCCAGCAGTTGGGAGCGCCCGAGTGGGGCAGATACGCAGTATTTT.

This clonotype was seen more than once but under ten times. This rearrangement joins TRBV5-1 to TRBJ2-3; possible D gene TRBD2, 7 bases. The CDR3 totals 15 residues. CDR1 is SGHRS, CDR2 YFSETQ, per germline. The V end was cut by 4 bases, the J end by 0 bases, with 12 bases between. In DNA, the CDR3 is TGCGCCAGCAGCACTCGGGGGGCTAGCACAGATACGCAGTATTTT. Translated, it gives CASSTRGASTDTQYF.

Only one count was recorded for this clonotype. The chain carries TRBV6-5 and TRBJ1-4; D call uncertain. Germline loops: CDR1 MNHEY, CDR2 SVGAGI. There are 14 residues in the CDR3. V lost 6 bases, J lost 0 bases, and 8 bases lay in between. In DNA form, the CDR3 reads TGTGCCAGCAGCCGAACACCAACTAATGAAAAACTGTTTTTT. This sequence encodes CASSRTPTNEKLFF.

The chain uses TRBV20-1 and TRBJ2-7; D ambiguous. Between the trimmed V and J ends, which lost 2 bases and 2 bases, there was a span of 16 bases. The CDR3 loop spans 15 amino acids. Germline V gene data show CDR1 as DFQATT and CDR2 as SNEGSKA (reference sequence). The CDR3 sequence: CSARRNGMNTYEQYF. The CDR3, as DNA: TGCAGTGCTAGACGGAACGGCATGAATACCTACGAGCAGTACTTC.

The rearrangement links TRBV20-1 to TRBJ2-4; 7 bases line up with TRBD1. The germline V gene has CDR1 DFQATT and CDR2 SNEGSKA (reference sequence). J lost 0 bases, V lost 6 bases, and 14 bases had no gene match. The CDR3 contains 17 residues. The CDR3 region has the DNA TGCAGTGCGATCCGTGGGACAGAAGCAATAGCCAAAAACATTCAGTACTTC. Its translation: CSAIRGTEAIAKNIQYF.

This clonotype was picked up many times. The rearrangement links TRBV29-1 to TRBJ2-5; tentative D call: TRBD1 (5 bases). Germline assignment: CDR1 SQVTM and CDR2 ANQGSEA. This CDR3 has 12 residues. The V and J ends lost 4 bases and 2 bases respectively, with 8 bases between them. The CDR3 reads CSVGAGQETQYF. The CDR3 DNA is TGCAGCGTTGGAGCAGGGCAAGAGACCCAGTACTTC.

Points on this clonotype: A junction end diverges from the germline sequence, so it may reflect a read error. This chain joins TRBV5-1 and TRBJ1-5; 9 positions match TRBD1. The CDR3 extends over 14 amino acids. The germline V gene has CDR1 SGHRS and CDR2 YFSETQ. CDR3 region: CASSPGTGFQPQHF. CDR3 nucleotides: TGTGCCAGCAGCCCCGGGACAGGGTTTCAGCCCCAGCATTTT.

The chain joins TRBV5-1 to TRBJ2-5; 7 positions match TRBD1. Looked up from germline, CDR1 is SGHRS and CDR2 is YFSETQ. Trimming took 6 bases from V and 5 from J; bases not matched to a gene: 10. CDR3 length: 14 amino acids. CDR3 sequence (DNA): TGCGCCAGCACCACTACGACAGGGTACGAGACCCAGTACTTC. It is translated as CASTTTTGYETQYF.

This clonotype has a handful of counts. CDR3 sequence: CATSRSGRASHEQFF. The CDR3 nucleotides are TGTGCCACCAGCAGGAGCGGGAGGGCCTCCCATGAGCAGTTCTTC. The J gene is TRBJ2-1, the V gene TRBV15; 10 bases match TRBD2. Germline V gene data show CDR1 as LNHNV and CDR2 as YYDKDF (reference sequence). Trimming at V came to 3 bases and at J to 8 bases, leaving 7 bases not matched to a gene. This CDR3 has 15 residues.

The gene calls are TRBV7-9 and TRBJ1-1; the D gene is possibly TRBD1 (6 bases). V was pared by 2 bases and J by 2 bases, with 9 bases between. Per the germline V gene, CDR1 is SEHNR and CDR2 is FQNEAQ (reference sequence). The CDR3 runs 14 residues. CDR3 in DNA: TGTGCCAGCAGCTTACTGGGGGCAAACACTGAAGCTTTCTTT. Protein: CASSLLGANTEAFF.

The CDR3, as DNA: TGCAGCGTTGCCGGCAGGGTTACGGTGGGGGAGACCCAGTACTTC. This encodes CSVAGRVTVGETQYF. The gene calls are TRBV29-1 and TRBJ2-5; D perhaps matches TRBD1 (5 bases). The CDR3 length is 15 residues. Looked up from germline, CDR1 is SQVTM and CDR2 is ANQGSEA. The V end was cut by 4 bases, the J end by 5 bases, with 20 bases between.

The chain recombines TRBV7-2 with TRBJ1-2; D is undetermined. CDR3 length: 12 amino acids. Trimming pared 2 bases from V and 8 bases from J, leaving 9 bases between. Germline values: CDR1 SGHTA, CDR2 FQGNSA. CDR3 amino acids: CASSLLRAGYTF. The CDR3 DNA reads TGTGCCAGCAGCTTACTCCGGGCCGGCTACACCTTC.

This chain joins TRBV29-1 and TRBJ2-5; 10 nucleotides agree with TRBD2. This CDR3 has 15 amino acids. With V trimmed by 7 bases and J by 8 bases, 16 bases remained unmatched. Germline CDR1 reads SQVTM; CDR2 reads ANQGSEA. The CDR3 DNA follows: TGCAGCGCCCACGGGCTAGCGGGAGTGCGAGACACCCAGTACTTC. This gives the protein CSAHGLAGVRDTQYF.

This clonotype was found once. The chain uses TRBV20-1 and TRBJ1-4; no firm D call. Trimming cost V 7 bases and J 4 bases, with 19 bases left between them. Germline V gene lookup returns CDR1 DFQATT and CDR2 SNEGSKA (reference sequence). This CDR3 region has 15 residues. DNA for the CDR3: TGCAGTGGAACGTCGTCATCGATATATAATGAAAAACTGTTTTTT. Its translation is CSGTSSSIYNEKLFF.